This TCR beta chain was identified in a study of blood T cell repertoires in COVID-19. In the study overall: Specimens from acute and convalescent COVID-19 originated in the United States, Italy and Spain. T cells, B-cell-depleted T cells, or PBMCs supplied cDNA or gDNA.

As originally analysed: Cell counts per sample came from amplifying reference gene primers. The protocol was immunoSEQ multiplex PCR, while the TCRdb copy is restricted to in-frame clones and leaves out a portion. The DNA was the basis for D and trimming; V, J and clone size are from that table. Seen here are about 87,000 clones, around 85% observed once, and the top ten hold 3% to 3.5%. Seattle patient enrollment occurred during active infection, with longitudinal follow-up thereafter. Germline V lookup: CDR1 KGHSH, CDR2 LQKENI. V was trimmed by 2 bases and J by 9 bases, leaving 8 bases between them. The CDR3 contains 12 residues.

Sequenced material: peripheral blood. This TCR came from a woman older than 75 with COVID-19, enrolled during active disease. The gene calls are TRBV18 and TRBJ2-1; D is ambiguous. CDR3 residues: CASSPEPGEQFF. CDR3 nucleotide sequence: TGTGCCAGCTCACCAGAGCCTGGTGAGCAGTTCTTC.